This T cell receptor beta chain was captured in a study of human T cells and chemical hapten exposure. Looking at the study overall: DPC 0.01% went on the upper back by patch test, with reading at 6 days.

Trimming pared 3 bases from V and 2 bases from J, leaving 7 bases between. CDR3 size: 12 residues. Germline CDR1 SQVTM, CDR2 ANQGSEA. This clonotype was counted between two and nine times. TCRdb re-analysed the RACE reads in MiXCR, keeping a single row per CDR3 protein. The sample comprises about 180,000 distinct CDR3 sequences, around 30% of which are singletons, and less than 3.5% rests with the top ten. As to time point: pre-sensitization, week 0. Regarding treatment: therapeutic diphenylcyclopropenone sensitization with weekly scalp DPC. The genes are TRBV29-1 and TRBJ1-2; the D gene is possibly TRBD1 (5 bases). Specimen: whole blood, collected in connection with sensitization to the hapten diphenylcyclopropenone (DPC). This clonotype originated in a woman in her 30s with alopecia areata. Some clones in this sample may be carry-over from other donors' samples. In DNA form, the CDR3 reads TGCAGCGTTGAGGCAGGGAACTATGGCTACACCTTC. The encoded protein is CSVEAGNYGYTF.